The rows below give T cell receptor beta chains drawn from one sample of a study of blood T cell repertoires in COVID-19. Profiling relied on immunoSEQ multiplex PCR, and the TCRdb table lists in-frame clones only, not all of them. In the table there are over 70,000 clones, 82% of which are singletons. Sequencing was performed on peripheral blood. Receptors originate from a woman between 55 and 75 years old with acute or convalescent COVID-19. Each CDR3 is given with its conserved first and last residue. The D gene is left open where the match is weak. Rows may omit the clone size; those that give it use once, few, many or a size class.

d_gene	abundance	len	j_gene	v_gene	CDR3nt	CDR3aa
-	-	15	TRBJ2-3	TRBV11-2	TGTGCCAGCAGCTTAGATCAGGGGCGGACAGATACGCAGTATTTT	CASSLDQGRTDTQYF
TRBD1	-	15	TRBJ2-1	TRBV5-1	TGCGCCAGCAGCCTTGAGGACAGGGGGAATAATGAGCAGTTCTTC	CASSLEDRGNNEQFF
-	-	15	TRBJ1-1	TRBV7-3	TGTGCCAGCAGCTTAATCCCCGTACAGAACACTGAAGCTTTCTTT	CASSLIPVQNTEAFF
TRBD2	-	17	TRBJ2-7	TRBV30	TGTGCCTGGAGTAAGGCCAGGACTAGCGGATACTCCTACGAGCAGTACTTC	CAWSKARTSGYSYEQYF
-	-	17	TRBJ2-1	TRBV30	TGTGCCTGGAGCCGCGGACGGGCAGGGCAGACCTACAATGAGCAGTTCTTC	CAWSRGRAGQTYNEQFF
TRBD1	-	15	TRBJ1-5	TRBV7-2	TGTGCCAGCAGCTTAGACCGGACAGGGAATCAGCCCCAGCATTTT	CASSLDRTGNQPQHF
-	few	15	TRBJ1-5	TRBV2	TGTGCCAGCACTCCAGGTCGGCATAGCAATCAGCCCCAGCATTTT	CASTPGRHSNQPQHF
-	few	17	TRBJ1-2	TRBV7-3	TGTGCCAGCAGCTTAAGGGGCAGGGGTCGCGCTAACTATGGCTACACCTTC	CASSLRGRGRANYGYTF
-	-	13	TRBJ1-2	TRBV19	TGTGCCAGTAGTATCGCCCAGAACTATGGCTACACCTTC	CASSIAQNYGYTF
-	-	16	TRBJ2-3	TRBV19	TGTGCCAGTAGTATCAGGGACTCGGCTAGCACAGATACGCAGTATTTT	CASSIRDSASTDTQYF
-	-	13	TRBJ1-1	TRBV28	TGTGCCAGCAGTTACACAGGGAAAACTGAAGCTTTCTTT	CASSYTGKTEAFF
TRBD1	-	15	TRBJ2-7	TRBV27	TGTGCCAGCAGTGCACACCGGGACAGAGCCTACGAGCAGTACTTC	CASSAHRDRAYEQYF
TRBD1	-	13	TRBJ1-4	TRBV29-1	TGCAGCGCAAAGACAGGGTCTAATGAAAAACTGTTTTTT	CSAKTGSNEKLFF
TRBD2	-	15	TRBJ2-7	TRBV5-4	TGTGCCAGCAGATTAGATAGCGGGAGTGTAAACGAGCAGTACTTC	CASRLDSGSVNEQYF
-	-	13	TRBJ1-6	TRBV12-3/TRBV12-4	TGTGCCTCTATGAGCTCCTATAATTCACCCCTCCACTTT	CASMSSYNSPLHF
TRBD2	once	15	TRBJ2-7	TRBV28	TGTGCCAGCAGTCCAAACCCGGGACTAGCACTCGAGCAGTACTTC	CASSPNPGLALEQYF
-	-	14	TRBJ1-2	TRBV7-9	TGTGCCAGCAGGATCTCAACGGACAGCTATGGCTACACCTTC	CASRISTDSYGYTF
-	-	14	TRBJ1-1	TRBV24-1	TGTGCCACCAGTGATTCTGGGACATTCGCGCAAGCTTTCTTT	CATSDSGTFAQAFF
-	-	14	TRBJ2-5	TRBV6-6	TGTGCCAGCAGTGCTGGTAGACAGAGGGAGACCCAGTACTTC	CASSAGRQRETQYF
-	-	16	TRBJ2-5	TRBV9	TGTGCCAGCAGCGTAGAAGGGGCATTACAGATAGAGACCCAGTACTTC	CASSVEGALQIETQYF
-	few	16	TRBJ1-6	TRBV7-9	TGTGCCAGCAGCTCCCAGTCAAGCTCCTATAATTCACCCCTCCACTTT	CASSSQSSSYNSPLHF
-	once	14	TRBJ1-2	TRBV18	TGTGCCAGCCGAAACCTACAGGGAGAGGTCGGCTACACCTTC	CASRNLQGEVGYTF
-	-	16	TRBJ1-4	TRBV28	TGTGCCAGCAGTTTTCCCCACCGGGCCAGAGGGGAAAAACTGTTTTTT	CASSFPHRARGEKLFF
TRBD2	-	13	TRBJ2-5	TRBV12-3/TRBV12-4	TGTGCCAGCAGCCTTACCTCCGGGGGGAGCCAGTACTTC	CASSLTSGGSQYF
-	-	15	TRBJ2-7	TRBV19	TGTGCCAGTAGTATAGTCGACTCTCACTCCTACGAGCAGTACTTC	CASSIVDSHSYEQYF
-	once	16	TRBJ1-1	TRBV13	TGTGCCAGCAGCTTAGGCCACGGGGTACTTAACACTGAAGCTTTCTTT	CASSLGHGVLNTEAFF
TRBD1	-	15	TRBJ1-2	TRBV6-5	TGTGCCAGCAGACGTTCCGGGACAGCTAACTATGGCTACACCTTC	CASRRSGTANYGYTF
-	-	17	TRBJ2-1	TRBV21-1	TGTGCCAGCAGCAATGAGGACAGGACTCCCGACTACAATGAGCAGTTCTTC	CASSNEDRTPDYNEQFF
-	-	13	TRBJ2-1	TRBV25-1	TGTGCCAGCAGTGAAGGAGGGGTTAGTAGAGAGTTCTTC	CASSEGGVSREFF
-	-	15	TRBJ2-7	TRBV11-2	TGTGCCAGCAGCTTAGGGGCAGAGCCTTCCTACGAGCAGTACTTC	CASSLGAEPSYEQYF
-	-	16	TRBJ2-4	TRBV18	TGTGCCAGCTCACGTATTGAGGGTCCAGCCAAAAACATTCAGTACTTC	CASSRIEGPAKNIQYF
TRBD1	-	15	TRBJ1-2	TRBV5-1	TGCGCCAGCAGCGGGGACAGTCTTGGTGCGGGGGGCTACACCTTC	CASSGDSLGAGGYTF
-	few	14	TRBJ2-5	TRBV9	TGTGCCAGCAGCCCGCGAGACAGAAGAGAGACCCAGTACTTC	CASSPRDRRETQYF
TRBD2	-	15	TRBJ2-2	TRBV7-2	TGTGCCAGCAGCTGGACGGCGGGGGGGCCGGGGGAGCTGTTTTTT	CASSWTAGGPGELFF
-	-	9	TRBJ1-2	TRBV20-1	TGCAGTGCTAGAGCCCACAGGGCCTTC	CSARAHRAF
TRBD2	few	19	TRBJ2-1	TRBV11-2	TGTGCCAGCAGCTCCGTCTTCCGAAAGCGGGGGGGATCCTACAATGAGCAGTTCTTC	CASSSVFRKRGGSYNEQFF
-	-	15	TRBJ2-5	TRBV19	TGTGCCAGTAGCGGCCAAGCCCTTAGAGGCGGGACCCAGTACTTC	CASSGQALRGGTQYF
-	-	13	TRBJ1-2	TRBV29-1	TGCAGCGTTGATTGGGGCACAGACTATGGCTACACCTTC	CSVDWGTDYGYTF
TRBD1	-	15	TRBJ2-1	TRBV5-1	TGCGCCAGCAGGCTCACAGGGGGCGCTTTCAATGAGCAGTTCTTC	CASRLTGGAFNEQFF
-	-	14	TRBJ1-3	TRBV3-1/TRBV3-2	TGTGCCAGCAGCCACGGGAGCCCTGGAAACACCATATATTTT	CASSHGSPGNTIYF
TRBD1	-	14	TRBJ2-7	TRBV6-5	TGTGCCAGCGCGAGACAGGGGGGAAACTACGAGCAGTACTTC	CASARQGGNYEQYF
-	-	16	TRBJ1-1	TRBV11-2	TGTGCCAGCAGCCCGCGTTTGGGCAGGGGAAGCACTGAAGCTTTCTTT	CASSPRLGRGSTEAFF
-	-	12	TRBJ1-2	TRBV6-6	TGTGCCAGCAGTCCCCTCAGGGGCGGCTACACCTTC	CASSPLRGGYTF
-	-	13	TRBJ2-2	TRBV11-2	TGTGCCAGCAGCCTGAGCAACACCGGGGAGCTGTTTTTT	CASSLSNTGELFF
TRBD1	-	15	TRBJ1-5	TRBV24-1	TGTGCCACCAGTGACCCGAGGACAGGGGATCAGCCCCAGCATTTT	CATSDPRTGDQPQHF
-	-	12	TRBJ1-3	TRBV19	TGTGCCAGTAGTGACATAGGAAACACCATATATTTT	CASSDIGNTIYF
TRBD2	-	18	TRBJ2-7	TRBV19	TGTGCCAGTAGCCGTGGCGGGATGAGCGGGGGAGGGCTATACGAGCAGTACTTC	CASSRGGMSGGGLYEQYF
-	-	16	TRBJ2-2	TRBV19	TGTGCCAGTAGTATTGGGTCGACAGGGAACACCGGGGAGCTGTTTTTT	CASSIGSTGNTGELFF
TRBD1	-	13	TRBJ1-2	TRBV28	TGTGCCAGCAGTTTGGGACAGAACTATGGCTACACCTTC	CASSLGQNYGYTF
-	-	13	TRBJ1-4	TRBV19	TGTGCCAGTAGTTGGGAGACTAATGAAAAACTGTTTTTT	CASSWETNEKLFF